Sequencing of this T cell receptor (beta chain) was carried out in a study of cytomegalovirus exposure and HLA in healthy donors. Overall study: A subsequent analysis stated that the roughly 130 validation repertoires were run on the same platform as the 600 to 750 first-cohort repertoires.

Using immunoSEQ multiplex PCR, the repertoire was profiled, and TCRdb retains in-frame clones only, with some absent. This sample has roughly 100,000 clones, with over 85% found just once. In the case of this clone: Its antigen is unknown.

Whole-study results and caveats: It was found in a later analysis that first-cohort TCR clusters tended to co-occur in the roughly 120 validation repertoires. Most TCR sequences were uncommon, yet certain public TCRs appeared in many donors.

V was trimmed by 0 bases and J by 0 bases, leaving 6 bases between them. The CDR3 spans 15 residues. CDR1 is LNHDA, CDR2 SQIVND, per germline (reference sequence). The sequence was collected from a woman in her late teens or twenties in good health and CMV-seronegative. The chain combines TRBV19 with TRBJ2-1; D gene unclear. Sequenced sample: PBMCs. The CDR3 bases are TGTGCCAGTAGTATAGACCTTAGCTCCTACAATGAGCAGTTCTTC. As protein: CASSIDLSSYNEQFF.